One and the same sample provided the 32 T cell receptor beta chains below, sequenced in a study of beta chain features in type 1 diabetes. General study findings and limits: Among all four CD4+ subsets, Type 1 diabetes patients had TCRB CDR3s that were moderately but significantly shorter.

These TCRs are of unknown antigen specificity. What was sequenced were expressed TCRB transcripts, since all of the isolated RNA had been reverse transcribed. The protocol was immunoSEQ multiplex PCR, while the TCRdb copy is restricted to in-frame clones and leaves out a portion. The data contain about 650,000 clones, roughly an eighth of them singletons. The source material was naive CD4+ T cells from blood. These receptor sequences come from a man aged 30 to 39 with type 1 diabetes.

This clone occurred a few times. This chain uses TRBV5-1 with TRBJ1-1; D gene ambiguous. V lost 4 bases and J 1 base, leaving 11 bases between the germline ends. The CDR3 consists of 14 residues. Germline CDR1 and CDR2: SGHRS and YFSETQ. The CDR3 protein is CASSTLGPNTEAFF. The DNA of the CDR3 is TGCGCCAGCAGCACCCTCGGACCGAACACTGAAGCTTTCTTT.

This clone has a handful of counts. This sequence joins TRBV6-6 and TRBJ2-5; D may be TRBD1 or TRBD2 (5 bases each). CDR3 length equals 14 residues. Germline CDR1 MNHNY, CDR2 SVGAGI (reference sequence). V gave up 4 bases and J gave up 1 base, with 10 bases separating them. DNA of the CDR3: TGTGCCAGCAGTTCAACGGGGACCCAAGAGACCCAGTACTTC. It translates to CASSSTGTQETQYF.

The sample holds a few counts of this clone. This sample includes further DNA sequences coding for the same CDR3. The chain employs TRBV18 and TRBJ2-5, with D perhaps TRBD2 (6 bases). Between the trimmed V and J ends, which lost 3 bases and 4 bases, there was a span of 6 bases. The CDR3 spans 12 residues. Germline lookup yields CDR1 KGHSH and CDR2 LQKENI. The CDR3 DNA reads TGTGCCAGCTCACCGGGAGGAGAGACCCAGTACTTC. Its translation: CASSPGGETQYF.

The chain carries TRBV5-1 and TRBJ2-1; 9 nucleotides line up with TRBD1. The CDR3 loop spans 15 amino acids. V gave up 0 bases and J gave up 9 bases; unmatched junction bases: 7. The germline V gene encodes CDR1 SGHRS and CDR2 YFSETQ. The chain's CDR3 is CASSLAGTGSFEQFF. The CDR3 bases are TGCGCCAGCAGCTTGGCCGGGACAGGGAGTTTTGAGCAGTTCTTC.

The V gene is TRBV13, the J gene TRBJ1-1; 9 bases fit TRBD1. With 7 bases clipped from V and 1 base from J, the junction kept 4 bases outside the gene matches. The CDR3 is 14 residues long. Germline V gene lookup returns CDR1 PRHDT and CDR2 FYEKMQ (reference sequence). The CDR3 sequence is CASNRGLGNTEAFF. For the CDR3, the DNA is TGTGCCAGCAACAGGGGGCTCGGGAACACTGAAGCTTTCTTT.

The chain couples TRBV9 to TRBJ2-3; 9 nucleotides line up with TRBD2. The germline V gene encodes CDR1 SGDLS and CDR2 YYNGEE. V shed 0 bases, J shed 0 bases, and the junction held 5 bases outside the gene matches. This CDR3 is 17 amino acids long. The DNA for the CDR3 is TGTGCCAGCAGCGTAGGGCTAGCGGGGTTTAGCACAGATACGCAGTATTTT. This codes for CASSVGLAGFSTDTQYF.

The chain employs TRBV5-1 and TRBJ2-1; no reliable D call. Germline assignment: CDR1 SGHRS and CDR2 YFSETQ. The CDR3 is 14 amino acids. V was trimmed by 4 bases and J by 5 bases, leaving 13 bases between them. CDR3 DNA: TGCGCCAGCAGCGCCGGTAGGATCGACAATGAGCAGTTCTTC. Translation gives CASSAGRIDNEQFF.

This clone was observed a handful of times. The same CDR3 also results from other DNA sequences found in this sample. V usage is TRBV4-3 and J usage is TRBJ2-7; D is uncertain. In germline, CDR1 is LGHNA, CDR2 YSLEER. Deletions cut 0 bases from V and 1 base from J, with 7 bases between. CDR3 length: 14 amino acids. CDR3 DNA: TGCGCCAGCAGCCAAGACAGACTGTCCTACGAGCAGTACTTC. It is translated as CASSQDRLSYEQYF.

The rearrangement uses TRBV9 and TRBJ2-5, with 8 bases lining up with TRBD1. The CDR3 contains 15 residues. Germline CDR1 and CDR2: SGDLS and YYNGEE. V lost 3 bases to trimming and J lost 5 bases; unmatched junction nucleotides: 9. CDR3 region: CASSADRVRGETQYF. In DNA, the CDR3 is TGTGCCAGCAGCGCGGACAGGGTGCGAGGGGAGACCCAGTACTTC.

This clone was counted a few times. The chain has TRBV7-9 and TRBJ2-5; no firm D call. Germline assignment: CDR1 SEHNR and CDR2 FQNEAQ (reference sequence). This CDR3 contains 15 residues. V was shortened by 0 bases and J by 1 base, with 9 bases between the two germline ends. This CDR3 is CASSLATRIQETQYF. DNA for the CDR3: TGTGCCAGCAGCTTAGCTACGCGAATCCAAGAGACCCAGTACTTC.

The V call is TRBV15, the J call TRBJ2-7, with a possible D match to TRBD1 (5 bases). The V end lost 0 bases, the J end lost 2 bases, and 14 bases lay between the germline ends. The length of the CDR3 is 16 residues. Germline values: CDR1 LNHNV, CDR2 YYDKDF (reference sequence). CDR3 amino acids: CATSREPQQGTYEQYF. DNA of the CDR3: TGTGCCACCAGCAGAGAGCCCCAGCAGGGTACCTACGAGCAGTACTTC.

This clone has just a few counts. This chain connects TRBV6-5 to TRBJ2-7; no clear D. CDR3 length: 12 amino acids. V lost 8 bases and J lost 6, with 14 bases in between. Germline V gene data show CDR1 as MNHEY and CDR2 as SVGAGI. CDR3 residues: CASRPGYGEQYF. The CDR3 coding sequence is TGTGCCAGCCGTCCTGGGTACGGCGAGCAGTACTTC.

This clone appeared once. V is TRBV29-1 and J is TRBJ2-7; no clear D. Germline-derived CDR1 and CDR2 are SQVTM and ANQGSEA. V was clipped by 4 bases and J by 1 base, with 11 bases between them. The CDR3 consists of 13 residues. The CDR3 sequence: CSVGGMVSYEQYF. The CDR3 DNA reads as TGCAGCGTTGGAGGTATGGTTTCCTACGAGCAGTACTTC.

This clone occurred a few times. The genes are TRBV9 and TRBJ2-3; D not certain. Per the germline V gene, CDR1 is SGDLS and CDR2 is YYNGEE. The CDR3 totals 13 residues. The CDR3 reads CGSPPARTDTQYF. CDR3 DNA: TGTGGCTCCCCCCCAGCCCGCACAGATACGCAGTATTTT.

The V call is TRBV18, the J call TRBJ1-1; D is unresolved. V was shortened by 4 bases and J by 1 base, with 10 bases between the two germline ends. Germline V gives CDR1 KGHSH, CDR2 LQKENI. This CDR3 spans 14 amino acids. Here the CDR3 reads CASSLYDENTEAFF. Written as DNA, the CDR3 is TGTGCCAGCTCACTTTATGACGAGAACACTGAAGCTTTCTTT. The full variable domain, completed using reference TRBV18 and TRBJ1-1, is NAGVMQNPRHLVRRRGQEARLRCSPMKGHSHVYWYRQLPEEGLKFMVYLQKENIIDESGMPKERFSAEFPKEGPSILRIQQVVRGDSAAYFCASSLYDENTEAFFGQGTRLTVV.

Notes on this clone: In the same sample, other DNA sequences code for this CDR3. The CDR3 DNA reads as TGTGCCAGCAGCGCGGGACTAGCGGGGTACAATGAGCAGTTCTTC. This translates into CASSAGLAGYNEQFF. J is TRBJ2-1 and V is TRBV9, with 13 positions matching TRBD2. V gave up 3 bases and J gave up 4 bases; unmatched junction bases: 1. In germline, CDR1 is SGDLS, CDR2 YYNGEE. CDR3 length: 15 amino acids.

This clone was picked up a small number of times. The chain uses TRBV7-2 and TRBJ1-3; possible D gene TRBD1, 5 bases. Trimming shortened V by 5 bases and J by 9 bases, and 17 bases separated the two germline ends. The V gene's germline CDR1 is SGHTA and CDR2 FQGNSA. The CDR3 contains 14 residues. In nucleotides, the CDR3 is TGTGCCAGCAGCCCCTCAGGCGGGGCAAGCACCATATATTTT. Translating it yields CASSPSGGASTIYF.

The V gene is TRBV27, the J gene TRBJ2-3, with 9 nucleotides matching TRBD2. The CDR3 has 16 residues. The V gene end was trimmed by 0 bases and the J gene end by 6 bases; junction bases not matched to a gene: 7. Germline V CDR1 and CDR2: MNHEY, SMNVEV (reference sequence). CDR3 in amino acids: CASSLSGRGGLDTQYF. CDR3 nucleotides: TGTGCCAGCAGTTTATCTGGGCGGGGGGGCCTGGATACGCAGTATTTT.

V usage is TRBV7-9 and J usage is TRBJ1-2; 7 bases are shared with TRBD1. The CDR3 length is 13 residues. V gave up 5 bases and J gave up 8 bases; unmatched junction bases: 8. CDR1 is SEHNR and CDR2 is FQNEAQ in the germline V gene (reference sequence). The CDR3 nucleotides are TGTGCCAGCAGCCCCGGGACAGATCTCGGCTACACCTTC. Translated: CASSPGTDLGYTF.

This clone was detected only a few times. The chain is built from TRBV6-6 and TRBJ2-5; TRBD1 might be the D (5 bases). The CDR3 is 15 amino acids. Germline values: CDR1 MNHNY, CDR2 SVGAGI (reference sequence). The V end lost 2 bases, the J end lost 1 base, and 11 bases lay between the germline ends. The CDR3 spells CASSYRLTAQETQYF. The DNA of the CDR3 is TGTGCCAGCAGTTACCGCTTGACAGCCCAAGAGACCCAGTACTTC.

V usage is TRBV9 and J usage is TRBJ2-2; TRBD2 agrees at 13 bases. Germline V gene sequence: CDR1 SGDLS, CDR2 YYNGEE. The CDR3 runs 16 residues. Germline trimming cut 3 bases from V and 9 bases from J; bases unmatched to any gene: 8. CDR3: CASSALTSGGARELFF. As DNA, the CDR3 is TGTGCCAGCAGCGCCCTCACTAGCGGGGGGGCCCGGGAGCTGTTTTTT.

The chain has TRBV9 and TRBJ2-1, with D possibly being TRBD2 (6 bases). Trimming cost V 3 bases and J 6 bases, with 13 bases left between them. Germline-derived CDR1 and CDR2 are SGDLS and YYNGEE. This CDR3 is 14 amino acids long. The CDR3 is CASSEGTPPNEQFF. In nucleotides, the CDR3 is TGTGCCAGCAGCGAAGGGACTCCCCCCAATGAGCAGTTCTTC.

This clone was detected only a few times. The chain combines TRBV25-1 with TRBJ1-2, with D hard to call. The germline gives CDR1 MGHDK, CDR2 SYGVNS. Trimming removed 5 bases at V and 3 bases at J, with 10 bases between. The length of the CDR3 is 13 residues. CDR3 protein: CASSRQIHYGYTF. CDR3 bases: TGTGCCAGCAGTCGGCAGATTCACTATGGCTACACCTTC.

This clone has more than one count but fewer than ten. This chain connects TRBV14 to TRBJ2-5; 11 positions match TRBD1. The germline CDR1 and CDR2 sequences are SGHDN and FVKESK. Germline trimming cut 4 bases from V and 5 bases from J; bases unmatched to any gene: 12. The CDR3 totals 17 residues. This CDR3 reads CASSRLAGQGAMETQYF. The DNA of the CDR3 is TGTGCCAGCAGCCGCCTGGCCGGACAGGGGGCTATGGAGACCCAGTACTTC.

This clone has only a few counts. The genes are TRBV7-2 and TRBJ2-3, with 9 nucleotides matching TRBD2. Germline V lookup: CDR1 SGHTA, CDR2 FQGNSA. This CDR3 has 15 amino acids. Losses at the gene ends were 4 bases for V and 5 bases for J; bases not matched to a gene: 7. The CDR3 here is CASSSQRGALDTQYF. CDR3 in DNA: TGTGCCAGCAGCTCCCAGCGGGGGGCCTTAGATACGCAGTATTTT.

This sequence joins TRBV9 and TRBJ1-6, with D possibly matching TRBD1 (5 bases). The CDR3 is made up of 15 amino acids. The V end lost 1 base, the J end lost 9 bases, and 14 bases lay between the germline ends. The germline gives CDR1 SGDLS, CDR2 YYNGEE. The CDR3 DNA reads as TGTGCCAGCAGCGTAAGGGGAGGGAGTTCTTCACCCCTCCACTTT. Translation gives CASSVRGGSSSPLHF.

The chain combines TRBV5-1 with TRBJ2-1, with 10 bases matching TRBD2. V trimming: 4 bases; J trimming: 0 bases; junction bases outside the gene matches: 4. The V gene's germline CDR1 is SGHRS and CDR2 YFSETQ. This CDR3 contains 16 residues. The CDR3 DNA reads TGCGCCAGCAGCCTACTAGCGGGGACCTCCTACAATGAGCAGTTCTTC. As protein: CASSLLAGTSYNEQFF. Combining the CDR3 with reference TRBV5-1 and TRBJ2-1 gives the whole variable domain KAGVTQTPRYLIKTRGQQVTLSCSPISGHRSVSWYQQTPGQGLQFLFEYFSETQRNKGNFPGRFSGRQFSNSRSEMNVSTLELGDSALYLCASSLLAGTSYNEQFFGPGTRLTVL.

This clone was picked up a small number of times. The J gene is TRBJ2-7, the V gene TRBV4-2, with 10 bases lining up with TRBD2. The CDR3 has 15 amino acids. Per the germline V gene, CDR1 is LGHNA and CDR2 is YNFKEQ. V was pared by 6 bases and J by 4 bases, with 9 bases of the junction left unmatched. CDR3 DNA: TGTGCCAGCAGGCTAGCGGGGGCAATGGCTTACGAGCAGTACTTC. This gives the protein CASRLAGAMAYEQYF.

This clone has a handful of counts. The chain has TRBV5-4 and TRBJ2-1, with D possibly matching TRBD1 (5 bases). Germline-derived CDR1 and CDR2 are SGHNT and YYREEE (reference sequence). CDR3 size: 17 residues. Trimming cost V 1 base and J 7 bases, with 21 bases left between them. CDR3 sequence: CASSLQSLRQGRNEQFF. CDR3 DNA sequence: TGTGCCAGCAGCTTGCAGTCATTGCGGCAGGGTAGGAATGAGCAGTTCTTC.

The sample holds a few counts of this clone. The J gene is TRBJ1-2, the V gene TRBV29-1, with TRBD1 as a possible D gene (5 bases). The ends were cut back, 4 bases at V and 7 bases at J, with 13 bases in the middle. The CDR3 consists of 12 residues. The germline V gene has CDR1 SQVTM and CDR2 ANQGSEA. The CDR3 region is CSVGGQIGGYTF. CDR3 coding DNA: TGCAGCGTTGGTGGACAAATTGGTGGCTACACCTTC.

The gene calls are TRBV13 and TRBJ2-5; D not certain. Per germline, CDR1 PRHDT and CDR2 FYEKMQ (reference sequence). Deletions cut 4 bases from V and 1 base from J, with 13 bases between. The length of the CDR3 is 15 residues. The CDR3 sequence: CASSSPLVPQETQYF. DNA of the CDR3: TGTGCCAGCAGCTCGCCGTTAGTGCCCCAAGAGACCCAGTACTTC.

V is TRBV5-6 and J is TRBJ2-2; D possibly uses TRBD1 or TRBD2 (5 bases each). This CDR3 region has 14 residues. The germline gives CDR1 SGHDT, CDR2 YYEEEE. Trimming took 4 bases from V and 11 from J, leaving 18 bases between them. CDR3 DNA: TGTGCCAGCAGCCCGAGGGACGTAACACGAGAGCTGTTTTTT. Its protein product is CASSPRDVTRELFF.